A selection of T cell receptor beta chains follows, all from one sample in a study of T-cell reconstitution after alpha-beta-depleted transplantation in children. One entry per CDR3 protein results from TCRdb running MiXCR on the PCR reads. The sample lists about 980,000 distinct CDR3 sequences, roughly 29% occurring once. The sample was PBMCs, mostly from graft donor cells, taken 360 days after TCRalphabeta/CD19-depleted stem cell transplant. The receptors originated from a boy younger than two who had a stem cell transplant for SCID, so the T cells may come from the graft donor. CDR3s include the opening cysteine and the closing phenylalanine or tryptophan. Fields, in order: CDR3 length, V gene, D gene, J gene, clone size, CDR3 protein, CDR3 DNA. D genes are given only for firm matches. Part of the rows lack a size; the others show once, few, many or a class for expanded clones.

15	TRBV4-3	.	TRBJ2-7	many	CASSQDALGDYEQYF	TGCGCCAGCAGCCAAGATGCACTAGGAGACTACGAGCAGTACTTC
13	TRBV20-1	.	TRBJ2-7	.	CSARPLANYEQYF	TGCAGTGCTAGACCACTAGCTAACTACGAGCAGTACTTC
17	TRBV4-2	.	TRBJ2-3	few	CASSQRGPSRGTDTQYF	TGTGCCAGCAGCCAGAGAGGACCAAGCCGGGGCACAGATACGCAGTATTTT
18	TRBV6-1	.	TRBJ2-7	.	CASSEALPGRGRTYEQYF	TGTGCCAGCAGTGAAGCGCTTCCGGGGAGGGGGCGCACCTACGAGCAGTACTTC
15	TRBV5-1	.	TRBJ2-5	few	CASSLLGAGQETQYF	TGCGCCAGCAGCTTGCTGGGGGCCGGCCAAGAGACCCAGTACTTC
13	TRBV15	.	TRBJ2-5	.	CATSPRYQETQYF	TGTGCCACCAGCCCCCGCTACCAAGAGACCCAGTACTTC
14	TRBV7-2	.	TRBJ1-1	few	CASSASLGWTEAFF	TGTGCCAGCAGCGCATCGCTAGGGTGGACTGAAGCTTTCTTT
15	TRBV11-2	TRBD2	TRBJ2-1	.	CASSFGALAGAEQFF	TGTGCCAGCAGCTTCGGTGCGCTAGCGGGGGCTGAGCAGTTCTTC
15	TRBV20-1	.	TRBJ2-3	.	CSAPGPSSSTDTQYF	TGCAGTGCTCCGGGGCCTAGCTCTAGCACAGATACGCAGTATTTT
14	TRBV3-1	.	TRBJ2-2	few	CASSQLPYTGELFF	TGTGCCAGCAGCCAATTGCCCTACACCGGGGAGCTGTTTTTT
16	TRBV19	.	TRBJ2-4	.	CASSIAFGGAKNIQYF	TGTGCCAGTAGTATTGCTTTTGGGGGAGCCAAAAACATTCAGTACTTC
12	TRBV27	.	TRBJ2-5	few	CASRDLRETQYF	TGTGCCTCGCGGGACCTCCGGGAGACCCAGTACTTC
13	TRBV10-3	.	TRBJ2-1	.	CATEKDDYNEQFF	TGTGCCACCGAAAAGGACGATTACAATGAGCAGTTCTTC
13	TRBV6-1	TRBD1	TRBJ2-1	few	CASSRGTDNEQFF	TGTGCCAGCTCCAGGGGGACCGACAATGAGCAGTTCTTC
12	TRBV30	.	TRBJ2-5	few	CAWSQYQETQYF	TGTGCCTGGAGCCAGTACCAAGAGACCCAGTACTTC
14	TRBV12-3/TRBV12-4	.	TRBJ2-7	.	CASSLAVGVYEQYF	TGTGCCAGCAGTTTAGCGGTAGGGGTCTACGAGCAGTACTTC
14	TRBV7-2	.	TRBJ2-2	few	CASSLAKGSGELFF	TGTGCCAGCAGCTTAGCTAAGGGGTCCGGGGAGCTGTTTTTT
14	TRBV4-1	TRBD2	TRBJ2-7	few	CASSQDWGGYEQYF	TGCGCCAGCAGCCAAGATTGGGGGGGCTACGAGCAGTACTTC
14	TRBV7-9	TRBD1	TRBJ1-4	.	CASSLQGGYEKLFF	TGTGCCAGCAGCTTACAGGGGGGTTATGAAAAACTGTTTTTT
15	TRBV20-1	.	TRBJ2-1	.	CSAPRRVGSYNEQFF	TGCAGTGCCCCAAGGCGGGTCGGCTCCTACAATGAGCAGTTCTTC
16	TRBV6-5	.	TRBJ1-2	.	CASSYFPGPGNYGYTF	TGTGCCAGCAGTTACTTCCCGGGGCCGGGTAACTATGGCTACACCTTC
13	TRBV9	.	TRBJ2-7	few	CASSVDSSYEQYF	TGTGCCAGCAGCGTAGACAGTTCCTACGAGCAGTACTTC
15	TRBV27	.	TRBJ2-7	few	CASSFNPPEAYEQYF	TGTGCCAGCAGTTTCAACCCCCCGGAGGCCTACGAGCAGTACTTC
14	TRBV29-1	TRBD1	TRBJ2-7	.	CSVAVTGAALEQYF	TGCAGCGTTGCCGTGACAGGGGCTGCCCTCGAGCAGTACTTC
17	TRBV5-1	TRBD1	TRBJ2-5	few	CASSLVRPGQGIETQYF	TGCGCCAGCAGCTTGGTTAGGCCGGGACAGGGCATAGAGACCCAGTACTTC
17	TRBV2	TRBD2	TRBJ2-3	few	CASSEALSGGAQDTQYF	TGTGCCAGCAGTGAAGCGTTGAGCGGGGGGGCCCAAGATACGCAGTATTTT
14	TRBV28	.	TRBJ2-5	few	CASSLSGAQETQYF	TGTGCCAGCAGTTTGTCAGGGGCCCAAGAGACCCAGTACTTC
14	TRBV20-1	TRBD2	TRBJ2-3	.	CSAKAGGPTDTQYF	TGCAGTGCCAAAGCGGGGGGGCCCACAGATACGCAGTATTTT
15	TRBV4-2	.	TRBJ2-7	few	CASSQEVQPHYEQYF	TGTGCCAGCAGCCAAGAGGTACAACCCCACTACGAGCAGTACTTC
16	TRBV5-1	.	TRBJ1-6	.	CASSSDLSSYNSPLHF	TGCGCCAGCAGCTCGGACCTTAGCTCCTATAATTCACCCCTCCACTTT
15	TRBV9	.	TRBJ2-2	.	CASSVAGVGTGELFF	TGTGCCAGCAGCGTGGCAGGGGTCGGCACCGGGGAGCTGTTTTTT
14	TRBV6-1	.	TRBJ2-7	.	CASSKTGLSYEQYF	TGTGCCAGCAGTAAAACAGGGCTTTCCTACGAGCAGTACTTC
16	TRBV6-5	TRBD1	TRBJ2-7	many	CASSYLPGQGPYEQYF	TGTGCCAGCAGTTACTTACCGGGACAGGGTCCCTACGAGCAGTACTTC
16	TRBV28	.	TRBJ2-7	.	CASSLFTGTPLYEQYF	TGTGCCAGCAGTTTATTTACCGGGACACCCCTTTACGAGCAGTACTTC
13	TRBV19	.	TRBJ2-1	few	CASSIRGTNEQFF	TGTGCCAGTTCTATAAGGGGCACCAATGAGCAGTTCTTC
15	TRBV7-2	TRBD1	TRBJ2-3	.	CASSLTRDRADTQYF	TGTGCCAGCAGCTTAACCCGGGACAGGGCAGATACGCAGTATTTT
14	TRBV7-2	.	TRBJ1-2	.	CASSKQGSNYGYTF	TGTGCCAGCAGCAAACAGGGATCGAACTATGGCTACACCTTC
17	TRBV4-3	.	TRBJ2-1	.	CASSQVGRGSPYNEQFF	TGCGCCAGCAGCCAAGTGGGTCGTGGTTCCCCCTACAATGAGCAGTTCTTC
14	TRBV12-3/TRBV12-4	.	TRBJ2-5	.	CASSPRTFQETQYF	TGTGCCAGCAGTCCTCGGACATTCCAAGAGACCCAGTACTTC
14	TRBV5-5	.	TRBJ2-7	.	CASRNPGGSYEQYF	TGTGCCAGCCGCAACCCCGGGGGTTCCTACGAGCAGTACTTC
12	TRBV10-3	TRBD1	TRBJ1-2	.	CAINGGTDGYTF	TGTGCCATCAATGGGGGGACAGATGGCTACACCTTC
13	TRBV10-3	.	TRBJ2-1	few	CAAHSGVTTEQFF	TGTGCCGCCCACTCAGGGGTTACTACTGAGCAGTTCTTC
20	TRBV5-1	TRBD2	TRBJ2-3	few	CASSLVVGGGGLASADTQYF	TGCGCCAGCAGCTTGGTGGTCGGGGGGGGCGGACTAGCGTCCGCAGATACGCAGTATTTT
12	TRBV10-3	.	TRBJ2-1	.	CAIKGVRVEQFF	TGTGCCATCAAGGGCGTTCGGGTTGAGCAGTTCTTC
12	TRBV12-3/TRBV12-4	.	TRBJ2-3	few	CWHSQITDTQYF	TGCTGGCACAGCCAAATCACAGATACGCAGTATTTT